This is a list of T cell receptor beta chains from one sample in a study of regulatory dendritic cells for organ transplantation. This table comes from immunoSEQ multiplex PCR, and its TCRdb copy is limited to in-frame clones, with some not included. This table holds over 25,000 clones, around 83% found once. Sequenced: naive CD4+ T cells from blood. The receptors derive from a human donor in good health. Both conserved end residues are part of each CDR3. A D gene is named only where the DNA matches it firmly. Only some rows state a clone size, as once, few, many or a class for expanded clones.

d_call: -; clone_size: -; j_call: TRBJ1-2; v_call: TRBV7-9; cdr3_aa: CASSLGGSTGGYTF; cdr3_nt: TGTGCCAGCAGCTTAGGAGGAAGCACGGGGGGCTACACCTTC
d_call: -; clone_size: -; j_call: TRBJ2-3; v_call: TRBV10-2; cdr3_aa: CASSAGQGVVAPDTQYF; cdr3_nt: TGCGCCAGCAGTGCGGGCCAAGGGGTGGTTGCACCAGATACGCAGTATTTT
d_call: -; clone_size: few; j_call: TRBJ2-7; v_call: TRBV18; cdr3_aa: CASSPQHPNYEQYF; cdr3_nt: TGTGCCAGCTCACCACAACATCCCAACTACGAGCAGTACTTC
d_call: -; clone_size: -; j_call: TRBJ1-3; v_call: TRBV19; cdr3_aa: CASSIGKQEAGNTIYF; cdr3_nt: TGTGCCAGTAGTATAGGAAAGCAGGAAGCTGGAAACACCATATATTTT
d_call: -; clone_size: -; j_call: TRBJ1-4; v_call: TRBV6-5; cdr3_aa: CASSYRGTNEKLFF; cdr3_nt: TGTGCCAGCAGTTACAGGGGAACTAATGAAAAACTGTTTTTT
d_call: TRBD2; clone_size: -; j_call: TRBJ2-3; v_call: TRBV5-1; cdr3_aa: CASSFGLASSTDTQYF; cdr3_nt: TGCGCCAGCAGTTTCGGACTAGCGAGCTCCACAGATACGCAGTATTTT
d_call: TRBD1; clone_size: -; j_call: TRBJ1-4; v_call: TRBV15; cdr3_aa: CATSKWTGATNEKLFF; cdr3_nt: TGTGCCACCAGCAAATGGACAGGGGCAACTAATGAAAAACTGTTTTTT
d_call: TRBD2; clone_size: -; j_call: TRBJ2-2; v_call: TRBV2; cdr3_aa: CASSEAGGWNTGELFF; cdr3_nt: TGTGCCAGCAGTGAAGCGGGGGGGTGGAACACCGGGGAGCTGTTTTTT
d_call: TRBD1; clone_size: once; j_call: TRBJ2-4; v_call: TRBV9; cdr3_aa: CASSADRDKNIQYF; cdr3_nt: TGTGCCAGCAGCGCGGACAGGGACAAAAACATTCAGTACTTC
d_call: -; clone_size: -; j_call: TRBJ1-1; v_call: TRBV15; cdr3_aa: CATSRDKDRPPEAFF; cdr3_nt: TGTGCCACCAGCAGAGATAAAGACAGGCCGCCTGAAGCTTTCTTT
d_call: -; clone_size: -; j_call: TRBJ2-2; v_call: TRBV29-1; cdr3_aa: CSVDVRRRGGELFF; cdr3_nt: TGCAGCGTTGACGTGCGCCGCCGCGGCGGGGAGCTGTTTTTT
d_call: TRBD2; clone_size: -; j_call: TRBJ2-7; v_call: TRBV12-5; cdr3_aa: CASGLVRGLAYEQYF; cdr3_nt: TGTGCTAGTGGTTTGGTCCGGGGACTAGCGTACGAGCAGTACTTC
d_call: TRBD1; clone_size: -; j_call: TRBJ1-2; v_call: TRBV7-9; cdr3_aa: CASSSAGGTNYGYTF; cdr3_nt: TGTGCCAGCAGCTCCGCAGGGGGGACTAACTATGGCTACACCTTC
d_call: TRBD1; clone_size: few; j_call: TRBJ1-1; v_call: TRBV6-1; cdr3_aa: CASFLDRARTEAFF; cdr3_nt: TGTGCCAGTTTTTTAGACAGGGCTCGTACTGAAGCTTTCTTT
d_call: TRBD1; clone_size: -; j_call: TRBJ1-2; v_call: TRBV19; cdr3_aa: CASRGTGGLANYGYTF; cdr3_nt: TGTGCCAGCCGAGGGACAGGGGGTTTGGCTAACTATGGCTACACCTTC
d_call: TRBD2; clone_size: -; j_call: TRBJ2-5; v_call: TRBV5-4; cdr3_aa: CASSQGGLAYQETQYF; cdr3_nt: TGTGCCAGCAGTCAGGGAGGACTAGCCTACCAAGAGACCCAGTACTTC
d_call: TRBD1; clone_size: -; j_call: TRBJ1-3; v_call: TRBV7-8; cdr3_aa: CASSPTGSGNTIYF; cdr3_nt: TGTGCCAGCAGCCCGACAGGGTCTGGAAACACCATATATTTT
d_call: TRBD2; clone_size: -; j_call: TRBJ2-1; v_call: TRBV5-1; cdr3_aa: CASSVGGRMVDEQFF; cdr3_nt: TGCGCCAGCAGCGTGGGAGGGAGGATGGTCGATGAGCAGTTCTTC
d_call: TRBD1; clone_size: -; j_call: TRBJ2-1; v_call: TRBV5-1; cdr3_aa: CASSSGGNRGQHEQFF; cdr3_nt: TGCGCCAGCAGCTCGGGGGGAAACAGGGGGCAACACGAGCAGTTCTTC
d_call: -; clone_size: -; j_call: TRBJ1-5; v_call: TRBV18; cdr3_aa: CASSTDRDQPQHF; cdr3_nt: TGTGCCAGCTCAACCGACAGAGATCAGCCCCAGCATTTT
d_call: -; clone_size: -; j_call: TRBJ2-2; v_call: TRBV5-1; cdr3_aa: CASSLDSGNTGELFF; cdr3_nt: TGCGCCAGCAGCTTGGACAGTGGAAACACCGGGGAGCTGTTTTTT
d_call: -; clone_size: -; j_call: TRBJ1-2; v_call: TRBV7-9; cdr3_aa: CASSGVGRGGYTF; cdr3_nt: TGTGCCAGCAGCGGTGTAGGGAGAGGAGGCTACACCTTC
d_call: TRBD1; clone_size: -; j_call: TRBJ1-5; v_call: TRBV7-9; cdr3_aa: CASSRGQDNQPQHF; cdr3_nt: TGTGCCAGCAGTCGCGGACAGGACAATCAGCCCCAGCATTTT
d_call: -; clone_size: few; j_call: TRBJ1-6; v_call: TRBV2; cdr3_aa: CASSEGAGVTSPLHF; cdr3_nt: TGTGCCAGCAGTGAAGGAGCAGGGGTGACTTCACCCCTCCACTTT
d_call: -; clone_size: -; j_call: TRBJ2-5; v_call: TRBV5-8; cdr3_aa: CASSLRQAPETQYF; cdr3_nt: TGTGCCAGCAGCTTACGACAGGCCCCAGAGACCCAGTACTTC
d_call: -; clone_size: -; j_call: TRBJ2-1; v_call: TRBV19; cdr3_aa: CASSIESSSYNEQFF; cdr3_nt: TGTGCCAGTAGTATAGAATCGAGCTCCTACAATGAGCAGTTCTTC
d_call: -; clone_size: -; j_call: TRBJ2-3; v_call: TRBV9; cdr3_aa: CASSVAGDTQYF; cdr3_nt: TGTGCCAGCAGCGTAGCAGGGGATACGCAGTATTTT
d_call: -; clone_size: -; j_call: TRBJ2-2; v_call: TRBV5-4; cdr3_aa: CASSSGGRDTGELFF; cdr3_nt: TGTGCCAGCAGCTCCGGAGGACGGGACACCGGGGAGCTGTTTTTT
d_call: TRBD1; clone_size: once; j_call: TRBJ2-2; v_call: TRBV19; cdr3_aa: CASSIYRGPGELFF; cdr3_nt: TGTGCCAGTTCAATATACAGGGGGCCCGGGGAGCTGTTTTTT
d_call: TRBD1; clone_size: -; j_call: TRBJ2-1; v_call: TRBV2; cdr3_aa: CASSEESGGYNEQFF; cdr3_nt: TGTGCCAGCAGTGAAGAGTCAGGGGGCTATAATGAGCAGTTCTTC
d_call: -; clone_size: few; j_call: TRBJ1-1; v_call: TRBV7-3; cdr3_aa: CASGPGGNTEAFF; cdr3_nt: TGTGCCAGCGGACCGGGGGGGAACACTGAAGCTTTCTTT
d_call: TRBD2; clone_size: -; j_call: TRBJ2-2; v_call: TRBV4-3; cdr3_aa: CASSQDRLAGTGELFF; cdr3_nt: TGCGCCAGCAGCCAAGATCGTCTAGCGGGCACCGGGGAGCTGTTTTTT
d_call: -; clone_size: -; j_call: TRBJ2-6; v_call: TRBV7-7; cdr3_aa: CASSPDGVSGANVLTF; cdr3_nt: TGTGCTAGCAGCCCAGACGGGGTCTCTGGGGCCAACGTCCTGACTTTC
d_call: -; clone_size: -; j_call: TRBJ1-5; v_call: TRBV14; cdr3_aa: CASSPQGYLVPQHF; cdr3_nt: TGTGCCAGCAGCCCACAGGGTTATCTCGTACCCCAGCATTTT
d_call: -; clone_size: once; j_call: TRBJ2-7; v_call: TRBV6-1; cdr3_aa: CASSVGIPTYEQYF; cdr3_nt: TGTGCCAGCAGTGTCGGGATCCCAACCTACGAGCAGTACTTC
d_call: TRBD1; clone_size: -; j_call: TRBJ1-2; v_call: TRBV25-1; cdr3_aa: CATIDREASGYTF; cdr3_nt: TGTGCCACGATAGACAGGGAAGCCTCGGGCTACACCTTC
d_call: TRBD1; clone_size: -; j_call: TRBJ1-1; v_call: TRBV18; cdr3_aa: CASSFRTGTNTEAFF; cdr3_nt: TGTGCCAGCTCATTTCGGACAGGGACGAACACTGAAGCTTTCTTT
d_call: -; clone_size: -; j_call: TRBJ2-3; v_call: TRBV7-2; cdr3_aa: CASSLGSFLGADTQYF; cdr3_nt: TGTGCCAGCAGCTTAGGGTCTTTCCTTGGTGCGGATACGCAGTATTTT
d_call: -; clone_size: -; j_call: TRBJ1-5; v_call: TRBV6-1; cdr3_aa: CASSEAHNSNNQPQHF; cdr3_nt: TGTGCCAGCAGTGAAGCGCATAACAGTAACAATCAGCCCCAGCATTTT
d_call: TRBD2; clone_size: -; j_call: TRBJ2-5; v_call: TRBV2; cdr3_aa: CASSDGSGGQETQYF; cdr3_nt: TGTGCCAGCAGTGATGGGTCGGGGGGGCAAGAGACCCAGTACTTC
d_call: TRBD1; clone_size: -; j_call: TRBJ1-6; v_call: TRBV5-4; cdr3_aa: CASRDRGGGSYNSPLHF; cdr3_nt: TGTGCCAGCAGGGACAGGGGAGGGGGCTCCTATAATTCACCCCTCCACTTT
d_call: -; clone_size: -; j_call: TRBJ2-5; v_call: TRBV19; cdr3_aa: CASSMAGVRTQYF; cdr3_nt: TGTGCCAGTAGTATGGCAGGGGTCAGGACCCAGTACTTC
d_call: TRBD1; clone_size: -; j_call: TRBJ1-1; v_call: TRBV5-8; cdr3_aa: CASSRRGRGDTEAFF; cdr3_nt: TGTGCCAGCAGCCGCCGCGGCAGGGGGGACACTGAAGCTTTCTTT
d_call: -; clone_size: -; j_call: TRBJ2-5; v_call: TRBV5-6; cdr3_aa: CASSFSRETQYF; cdr3_nt: TGTGCCAGCAGCTTTTCCCGAGAGACCCAGTACTTC
d_call: -; clone_size: -; j_call: TRBJ1-5; v_call: TRBV7-9; cdr3_aa: CASSLGQGNRNQPQHF; cdr3_nt: TGTGCCAGCAGCTTAGGGCAGGGGAATCGGAATCAGCCCCAGCATTTT
d_call: TRBD1; clone_size: -; j_call: TRBJ1-2; v_call: TRBV4-3; cdr3_aa: CASSQGGDRGGYGYTF; cdr3_nt: TGCGCCAGCAGCCAGGGTGGGGACAGGGGTGGATATGGCTACACCTTC
d_call: TRBD1; clone_size: -; j_call: TRBJ1-2; v_call: TRBV4-3; cdr3_aa: CASSPITGDYGYTF; cdr3_nt: TGCGCCAGCAGCCCTATAACAGGGGACTATGGCTACACCTTC
d_call: -; clone_size: few; j_call: TRBJ1-6; v_call: TRBV2; cdr3_aa: CASRAGEGGSPLHF; cdr3_nt: TGTGCCAGCAGGGCTGGGGAGGGCGGTTCACCCCTCCACTTT
d_call: TRBD2; clone_size: few; j_call: TRBJ2-5; v_call: TRBV5-4; cdr3_aa: CASSQRGGRETQYF; cdr3_nt: TGTGCCAGCAGCCAGCGGGGGGGTAGGGAGACCCAGTACTTC
d_call: -; clone_size: -; j_call: TRBJ1-1; v_call: TRBV5-1; cdr3_aa: CASSPGRGAAEAFF; cdr3_nt: TGCGCCAGCAGCCCGGGACGGGGGGCGGCTGAAGCTTTCTTT
d_call: TRBD1; clone_size: -; j_call: TRBJ1-2; v_call: TRBV11-2; cdr3_aa: CASSLDPRDRGTNGYTF; cdr3_nt: TGTGCCAGCAGCTTAGATCCAAGGGACAGGGGGACGAATGGCTACACCTTC